What follows are 20 T cell receptor beta chains derived from one specimen sequenced in a study of regulatory T cells in long-lasting Graves disease. Time point in this sample: newly diagnosed GD, antithyroid drugs for less than 3 months. With RNA extracted from PBMCs as input, the TCR library was made. Arm-PCR with iRepertoire HTBI primers amplified the CDR3 regions for these TCR beta libraries. TCRdb re-called the multiplex PCR reads with MiXCR, one entry per CDR3 protein. The sample contains over 300,000 distinct CDR3 sequences, 15% to 17% of which appear only once. This specimen consisted of peripheral blood mononuclear cells (PBMCs), obtained at new diagnosis, from a patient treated with antithyroid drugs. The source of these receptors is a female donor with Graves disease.

At least ten counts were recorded for this clonotype. In DNA form, the CDR3 reads TGTGCCAGCAGCTTCCCCATCCAGGGCACCGGGGCCAACGTCCTGACTTTC. Amino acids: CASSFPIQGTGANVLTF. J is TRBJ2-6 and V is TRBV9, with D possibly matching TRBD1 (5 bases). This CDR3 is built from 17 residues. The germline CDR1 and CDR2 sequences are SGDLS and YYNGEE. The V gene lost 4 bases and the J gene lost 4 bases, with 18 bases spanning the gap.

This clonotype was detected only a few times. A clone one base away is much larger, so this may be a read error. The chain has TRBV12-3 or TRBV12-4 and TRBJ2-1, with TRBD1 identical over 8 bases. The CDR3 is 15 residues long. Germline trimming cut 5 bases from V and 13 bases from J; bases unmatched to any gene: 16. In DNA form, the CDR3 reads TGTGCCAGCAGTCGGGACAGGCGTCTAGCAGAGACCCAGTTCTTC. This translates into CASSRDRRLAETQFF.

This clonotype has at least ten counts. V is TRBV29-1 and J is TRBJ2-1; no definite D call. The CDR3 consists of 13 residues. With 7 bases removed from V and 0 bases from J, the gap between germline ends came to 10 bases. Germline CDR1 SQVTM, CDR2 ANQGSEA. CDR3 bases: TGCAGCGCTGCAGTGTACTCCTACAATGAGCAGTTCTTC. Protein product: CSAAVYSYNEQFF.

This clonotype appeared many times. J is TRBJ2-3 and V is TRBV20-1, with D tentatively TRBD1 (6 bases). In germline, CDR1 is DFQATT, CDR2 SNEGSKA (reference sequence). The germline V and J ends were trimmed by 0 bases and 3 bases, with 10 bases remaining between them. There are 14 residues in the CDR3. Written as DNA, the CDR3 is TGCAGTGCTAGAGACACAGGGTTAACAGATACGCAGTATTTT. Translation: CSARDTGLTDTQYF.

This clonotype was picked up many times. The J gene is TRBJ2-1, the V gene TRBV7-2, with 10 bases fitting TRBD2. This CDR3 has 14 residues. Trimming took 7 bases from V and 6 from J; bases not matched to a gene: 6. Germline V gene data show CDR1 as SGHTA and CDR2 as FQGNSA. CDR3 residues: CASTSGSSGNEQFF. CDR3 in DNA: TGTGCCAGCACTAGCGGGAGCTCGGGCAATGAGCAGTTCTTC.

The chain combines TRBV15 with TRBJ1-3, with a weak D call TRBD1 (5 bases). This CDR3 region has 16 residues. V dropped 1 base and J dropped 0 bases, with 10 bases sitting between them. The germline gives CDR1 LNHNV, CDR2 YYDKDF (reference sequence). The DNA of the CDR3 is TGTGCCACCAGCAGAGTCGGGGCCCGCTCTGGAAACACCATATATTTT. This codes for CATSRVGARSGNTIYF.

This clonotype occurred many times. The chain joins TRBV6-1 to TRBJ1-1; D not resolved. The CDR3 extends over 13 amino acids. Germline CDR1 reads MNHNS; CDR2 reads SASEGT. V lost 6 bases to trimming and J lost 8 bases, with 16 bases between them. In DNA, the CDR3 is TGTGCCAGCAGGCCCACGGGCAACGGGGAAGCTTTCTTT. The encoded protein is CASRPTGNGEAFF.

The sample holds many counts of this clonotype. The chain carries TRBV5-1 and TRBJ1-6, with D possibly TRBD1 on 6 matching bases. V gave up 6 bases and J gave up 5 bases, with 15 bases separating them. Germline CDR1 reads SGHRS; CDR2 reads YFSETQ. CDR3 length: 15 amino acids. The CDR3 protein is CASTAGDTNNSPLHF. As DNA, the CDR3 is TGCGCCAGCACAGCGGGGGACACCAATAATTCACCCCTCCACTTT.

This clonotype turned up a few times. The rearrangement links TRBV13 to TRBJ1-5; D possibly corresponds to TRBD1 (5 bases). V lost 0 bases and J 4 bases, leaving 10 bases between the germline ends. Germline-derived CDR1 and CDR2 are PRHDT and FYEKMQ (reference sequence). This CDR3 has 15 residues. CDR3 nucleotides: TGTGCCAGCAGCTTAGGGCAGGGTGAAAATCAGCCCCAGCATTTT. As protein: CASSLGQGENQPQHF.

This clonotype was seen repeatedly, ten times or more. The chain couples TRBV2 to TRBJ2-2, with 7 bases aligning to TRBD1. The CDR3 has 13 residues. V lost 8 bases and J lost 6; bases outside the gene matches: 6. CDR1 and CDR2 (germline): SNHLY, FYNNEI. CDR3 region: CASGAQGAGELFF. In DNA, the CDR3 is TGTGCCAGCGGGGCGCAGGGGGCCGGGGAGCTGTTTTTT.

This clonotype was counted ten times or more. The chain uses TRBV20-1 and TRBJ2-1, with 7 bases aligning to TRBD1. The CDR3 has 13 amino acids. The V gene's germline CDR1 is DFQATT and CDR2 SNEGSKA (reference sequence). V shed 1 base, J shed 9 bases, and the junction held 6 bases outside the gene matches. CDR3 sequence: CSARGIGGPEQFF. The CDR3 DNA sequence: TGCAGTGCTAGAGGAATAGGGGGCCCTGAGCAGTTCTTC.

This clonotype appeared many times. The CDR3 loop reads CASSMRRGLKRVNTEAFF. The CDR3 DNA follows: TGTGCCAGCAGTATGCGCAGGGGGCTGAAGCGGGTGAACACTGAAGCTTTCTTT. The rearrangement links TRBV12-3 or TRBV12-4 to TRBJ1-1; 8 positions match TRBD1. The J segment lost 0 bases and the V segment lost 5 bases, leaving 14 bases of the junction unmatched. The CDR3 contains 18 residues.

This clonotype was recorded only once. This sequence joins TRBV2 and TRBJ1-1; tentative D call: TRBD1 (5 bases). The CDR3 has 12 amino acids. Trimming took off 6 bases at V and 9 bases at J, with 14 bases between the two ends. Germline lookup yields CDR1 SNHLY and CDR2 FYNNEI. Here the CDR3 DNA reads TGTGCCAGCAGAACACAGGAGGTTAAAGCTTTCTTT. Its protein product is CASRTQEVKAFF.

The chain couples TRBV27 to TRBJ2-3; D gene ambiguous. CDR1 MNHEY and CDR2 SMNVEV come from the germline V gene (reference sequence). The CDR3 loop spans 15 amino acids. The V and J ends lost 8 bases and 1 base respectively, with 16 bases between them. The CDR3 coding sequence is TGTGCCAGCCTCCCACAACCTTATCGCACAGATACGCAGTATTTT. Protein product: CASLPQPYRTDTQYF.

This clonotype showed up many times. The chain combines TRBV7-9 with TRBJ2-7; D call uncertain. Between the trimmed V and J ends, which lost 4 bases and 5 bases, there was a span of 12 bases. The V gene's germline CDR1 is SEHNR and CDR2 FQNEAQ (reference sequence). This CDR3 is 13 amino acids long. CDR3 loop: CASSSPRQDEQYF. CDR3 nucleotides: TGTGCCAGCAGCTCCCCCAGGCAGGACGAGCAGTACTTC.

The table lists this clonotype with many counts. This chain connects TRBV5-6 to TRBJ1-5; TRBD1 aligns across 7 bases. This CDR3 region has 17 residues. The germline gives CDR1 SGHDT, CDR2 YYEEEE. Trimming removed 0 bases from V and 2 bases from J; junction bases left unmatched: 8. The CDR3 sequence is CASSLGGTTGGNQPQHF. The CDR3 DNA follows: TGTGCCAGCAGCTTGGGGGGGACCACAGGGGGCAATCAGCCCCAGCATTTT. Supplemented by reference TRBV5-6 and TRBJ1-5, the full variable domain reads DAGVTQSPTHLIKTRGQQVTLRCSPKSGHDTVSWYQQALGQGPQFIFQYYEEEERQRGNFPDRFSGHQFPNYSSELNVNALLLGDSALYLCASSLGGTTGGNQPQHFGDGTRLSIL.

This clonotype has more than one count but fewer than ten. This chain joins TRBV19 and TRBJ1-2; D unclear. Per germline, CDR1 LNHDA and CDR2 SQIVND (reference sequence). This CDR3 is 15 amino acids long. Trimming cost V 6 bases and J 4 bases, with 18 bases left between them. This chain's CDR3 is CASSKRASNLYGYTF. The CDR3 region has the DNA TGTGCCAGTAGCAAAAGGGCCAGTAACCTCTATGGCTACACCTTC. Combining the CDR3 with reference TRBV19 and TRBJ1-2 gives the whole variable domain DGGITQSPKYLFRKEGQNVTLSCEQNLNHDAMYWYRQDPGQGLRLIYYSQIVNDFQKGDIAEGYSVSREKKESFPLTVTSAQKNPTAFYLCASSKRASNLYGYTFGSGTRLTVV.

The sample holds many counts of this clonotype. The chain combines TRBV7-2 with TRBJ2-7; possibly TRBD1 for D (6 bases). Germline V lookup: CDR1 SGHTA, CDR2 FQGNSA. V lost 5 bases and J 0 bases, leaving 11 bases between the germline ends. CDR3 length: 14 amino acids. The CDR3 is CASSEWDTSYEQYF. DNA for the CDR3: TGTGCCAGCAGCGAGTGGGACACCTCCTACGAGCAGTACTTC.

This clonotype has ten or more counts. The chain uses TRBV2 and TRBJ1-1, with no clear D. V gave up 1 base and J gave up 1 base, with 4 bases separating them. CDR1 and CDR2 from the germline V gene are SNHLY and FYNNEI. This CDR3 spans 13 amino acids. The CDR3 DNA reads TGTGCCAGCAGTGAAGGATGGAACACTGAAGCTTTCTTT. Translated: CASSEGWNTEAFF.

The CDR3 loop reads CASSQDGGVGGTEAFF. CDR3 bases: TGTGCCAGCAGCCAAGATGGGGGGGTAGGTGGCACTGAAGCTTTCTTT. The genes are TRBV3-1 and TRBJ1-1, with a possible D match to TRBD1 (5 bases). The CDR3 length is 16 residues. The germline CDR1 and CDR2 sequences are LGHDT and YNNKEL (reference sequence). The V end lost 0 bases, the J end lost 4 bases, and 15 bases lay between the germline ends.